These T cell receptor beta chains were read from a single sample in a study of beta chain features in type 1 diabetes. Libraries were prepared by immunoSEQ multiplex PCR; TCRdb keeps only in-frame clonotypes and omits some of them. This sample carries about 360,000 clones, roughly 12% of them seen once, and the ten largest clones take 0.017%. Sample: naive CD4+ T cells from blood. Source of these receptors: a man aged 18 to 30 in good health. The CDR3 runs from the conserved cysteine through the conserved F or W. Each record gives: J gene, D gene, V gene, clone size, CDR3 DNA, CDR3 protein. The D gene is left open where the match is weak. Some rows have no size entry. The others give once, few or many, or a class for an expanded clone.

TRBJ2-3,.,TRBV28,few,TGTGCCAGCAGTTTACCAAGGGGCCCGCAGTATTTT,CASSLPRGPQYF
TRBJ1-1,TRBD1,TRBV30,few,TGTGCCTGGATTAACCCCGGGACAGGACCCACTGAAGCTTTCTTT,CAWINPGTGPTEAFF
TRBJ1-5,.,TRBV30,.,TGTGCCTGGTCCGCGGGGGGAAATAGCAATCAGCCCCAGCATTTT,CAWSAGGNSNQPQHF
TRBJ2-3,.,TRBV28,.,TGTGCCAGCAGGGACAGATACACAGATACGCAGTATTTT,CASRDRYTDTQYF
TRBJ2-7,.,TRBV7-3,few,TGTGCCAGCAGCTTAACTGGGGAGTACGAGCAGTACTTC,CASSLTGEYEQYF
TRBJ1-1,TRBD1,TRBV30,.,TGTGCCTGGAATAGGGGGCCTGAAGCTTTCTTT,CAWNRGPEAFF
TRBJ2-1,TRBD2,TRBV30,.,TGTGCCTGGGGCTCGGTGTATGCGGGAGGCTACCGGCGGCTGTTCTTC,CAWGSVYAGGYRRLFF
TRBJ2-7,.,TRBV4-1,.,TGCGCCAGCAGCCATCCGACCTGGGGGGTCTACGAGCAGTACTTC,CASSHPTWGVYEQYF
TRBJ2-7,.,TRBV7-2,.,TGTGCCAGCAGCTTAGTAGTATCACTTTACGAGCAGTACTTC,CASSLVVSLYEQYF
TRBJ2-2,.,TRBV7-3,.,TGTGCCAGCAGCTTCTCAGGACAGAGCACCGGGGAGCTGTTTTTT,CASSFSGQSTGELFF
TRBJ1-1,.,TRBV9,.,TGTGCCAGCAGCCCCAGCCCGGACACGAACACTGAAGCTTTCTTT,CASSPSPDTNTEAFF
TRBJ1-2,.,TRBV7-2,.,TGTGCCAGCAGCTTAGATATGGGTCAGGGCCCTAACTATGGCTACACCTTC,CASSLDMGQGPNYGYTF
TRBJ1-3,.,TRBV30,.,TGTGCCTGGACATACCTCACAGGGACTGGAAACACCATATATTTT,CAWTYLTGTGNTIYF
TRBJ2-1,.,TRBV19,few,TGTGCCAGTAGCTCCGACAGGGGCGGGGGCAATGAGCAGTTCTTC,CASSSDRGGGNEQFF
TRBJ2-5,.,TRBV14,.,TGTGCCAGCAGCCGACTCGCCGACGCCGGAGAGACCCAGTACTTC,CASSRLADAGETQYF
TRBJ2-3,.,TRBV7-2,.,TGTGCCAGCAGCTTAGTGGCTAGCCCCACAGATACGCAGTATTTT,CASSLVASPTDTQYF
TRBJ2-2,.,TRBV7-6,few,TGTGCCAGCAGCTTACGTCCCGCCGGGGAGCTGTTTTTT,CASSLRPAGELFF
TRBJ1-1,.,TRBV28,.,TGTGCCAGCAGTTCCCCCCACGAGGGTTTGAACACTGAAGCTTTCTTT,CASSSPHEGLNTEAFF
TRBJ1-2,.,TRBV19,few,TGTGCCAGTCTGCGAGGATCTAATGGCTACACCTTC,CASLRGSNGYTF
TRBJ1-3,TRBD1,TRBV5-8,.,TGTGCCAGCAGCGTCGACAGGGGGCCTGGAAACACCATATATTTT,CASSVDRGPGNTIYF
TRBJ1-2,TRBD1,TRBV9,many,TGTGCCAGCAGCACTCCGGGACAGGGATATGGCTACACCTTC,CASSTPGQGYGYTF
TRBJ2-1,TRBD1,TRBV7-2,few,TGTGCCAGCAGATCTCCGGGACAGGGACGTTCCTACAATGAGCAGTTCTTC,CASRSPGQGRSYNEQFF
TRBJ2-1,TRBD2,TRBV30,.,TGTGCCTGGATAGTCCTATATGCGGGAGGGGGTTACAATGAGCAGTTCTTC,CAWIVLYAGGGYNEQFF
TRBJ2-7,TRBD1,TRBV7-2,.,TGTGCCAGCAGCTTCCGGGACAGGTCGATCTACGAGCAGTACTTC,CASSFRDRSIYEQYF
TRBJ1-1,TRBD1,TRBV7-2,few,TGTGCCAGCAGCTTAGGCCCAGGGGGCACTGAAGCTTTCTTT,CASSLGPGGTEAFF
TRBJ2-1,.,TRBV18,.,TGTGCCAGCTCACCAACCGCGGACAGAAACAATGAGCAGTTCTTC,CASSPTADRNNEQFF
TRBJ2-1,TRBD2,TRBV9,few,TGTGCCAGCAGCACAAGAGCGGGATACAATGAGCAGTTCTTC,CASSTRAGYNEQFF
TRBJ2-1,TRBD1,TRBV28,once,TGTGCCAGCACCCCGCCCGGGACAGGGTTCAATGAGCAGTTCTTC,CASTPPGTGFNEQFF
TRBJ2-3,.,TRBV2,few,TGTGCCAGCAGTGAAGCGGCGGCTCGGTATTTT,CASSEAAARYF
TRBJ1-5,.,TRBV6-5,.,TGTGCCAGCAGTTACTCGAGCGGGGGGAATCAGCCCCAGCATTTT,CASSYSSGGNQPQHF
TRBJ2-5,TRBD2,TRBV5-1,few,TGCGCCAGCAGCTCACGGGGTACGGGGGGAGAGACCCAGTACTTC,CASSSRGTGGETQYF
TRBJ2-5,.,TRBV7-8,.,TGTGCCAGCAGCTTAGCTAGACTAGACGTTAGGGAGCAGTACTTC,CASSLARLDVREQYF
TRBJ2-7,TRBD2,TRBV27,few,TGTGCCAGCAGTCTCCTAGCGGGAGGAAGGGGCGAGCAGTACTTC,CASSLLAGGRGEQYF
TRBJ2-7,TRBD2,TRBV10-3,few,TGTGCCATCAGTGAGCGGACTAGCGGAACCTACGAGCAGTACTTC,CAISERTSGTYEQYF
TRBJ2-1,TRBD1,TRBV10-3,.,TGTGCCATCAGCGGGACAGGGGGCGAGCAGTTCTTC,CAISGTGGEQFF
TRBJ2-1,TRBD2,TRBV30,.,TGTGCCTGGACCGGGACTACGTACAATGAGCAGTTCTTC,CAWTGTTYNEQFF
TRBJ2-2,TRBD2,TRBV7-3,few,TGTGCCAGCCGCCTAGCGGGGGGCACCGGGGAGCTGTTTTTT,CASRLAGGTGELFF
TRBJ2-7,TRBD2,TRBV7-3,.,TGTGCCAGCAGCCCTCGGCCCGGGAGGAGATACGAGCAGTACTTC,CASSPRPGRRYEQYF
TRBJ1-2,.,TRBV7-2,few,TGTGCCAGCAGGATATCAAGGGAGGGCTATGGCTACACCTTC,CASRISREGYGYTF
TRBJ2-1,TRBD1,TRBV15,few,TGTGCCACCAGCCAACGGACAGGCTACAATGAGCAGTTCTTC,CATSQRTGYNEQFF
TRBJ2-1,.,TRBV5-1,.,TGCGCCAGCAGCCGCGGGGTCGATGAGCAGTTCTTC,CASSRGVDEQFF
TRBJ2-1,.,TRBV6-5,.,TGTGCCAGCAGTTATAAGGAGGAGCAGTTCTTC,CASSYKEEQFF
TRBJ2-7,.,TRBV6-5,few,TGTGCCAGCAGTTACTCGATTACCCGACGGGGCTACGAGCAGTACTTC,CASSYSITRRGYEQYF
TRBJ2-7,TRBD2,TRBV30,few,TGTGCCTGGAGGGGACTAGCGGGCTACGAGCAGTACTTC,CAWRGLAGYEQYF
TRBJ2-1,TRBD1,TRBV4-3,few,TGCGCCAGCAGCCAAGTACCGGGTGGGACAGTAAACAATGAGCAGTTCTTC,CASSQVPGGTVNNEQFF
TRBJ1-4,.,TRBV28,few,TGTGCCAGCAGTCACCGAGTCAGGAATGAAAAACTGTTTTTT,CASSHRVRNEKLFF
TRBJ1-4,.,TRBV2,.,TGTGCCAGCAGAGGGGCCATCAGAGCAGGGGTTGAAAAACTGTTTTTT,CASRGAIRAGVEKLFF
TRBJ1-1,.,TRBV28,few,TGTGCCAGCAGTTTAGGGGGGGTCGGAACTGAAGCTTTCTTT,CASSLGGVGTEAFF
TRBJ1-2,.,TRBV7-9,few,TGTGCCAGTACCCCCCACGGGTATGGCTACACCTTC,CASTPHGYGYTF
TRBJ1-6,TRBD1,TRBV19,.,TGTGCCAGTACCAGGGACAGGGGATCACCCCTCCACTTT,CASTRDRGSPLHF
TRBJ2-3,.,TRBV19,.,TGTGCCAGTAGTACCAGGGCCCATTGGGGCACAGATACGCAGTATTTT,CASSTRAHWGTDTQYF
TRBJ2-5,.,TRBV5-1,.,TGCGCCAGCAGGGACAGCGGTATCCAAGAGACCCAGTACTTC,CASRDSGIQETQYF
TRBJ2-1,TRBD2,TRBV5-1,.,TGCGCCAGCATTGGACAGGGACTAGCGGGAGGAAATGAGCAGTTCTTC,CASIGQGLAGGNEQFF
TRBJ1-1,.,TRBV4-2,few,TGTGCCAGCAGCCAAGATAGGGAGGAGAGGACTGAAGCTTTCTTT,CASSQDREERTEAFF
TRBJ1-1,TRBD1,TRBV6-5,few,TGTGCCAGCAGTCCTCAGGGGGCGGACACTGAAGCTTTCTTT,CASSPQGADTEAFF
TRBJ2-1,.,TRBV21-1,few,TGTGCCAGCAGCACCCGACTAGCGGGGGCTGCCAATGGTGAGCAGTTCTTC,CASSTRLAGAANGEQFF
TRBJ2-3,TRBD1,TRBV7-3,.,TGTGCCAGCAGTTACTACGGGACAGGGGAGCCCCCTACGCAGTATTTT,CASSYYGTGEPPTQYF